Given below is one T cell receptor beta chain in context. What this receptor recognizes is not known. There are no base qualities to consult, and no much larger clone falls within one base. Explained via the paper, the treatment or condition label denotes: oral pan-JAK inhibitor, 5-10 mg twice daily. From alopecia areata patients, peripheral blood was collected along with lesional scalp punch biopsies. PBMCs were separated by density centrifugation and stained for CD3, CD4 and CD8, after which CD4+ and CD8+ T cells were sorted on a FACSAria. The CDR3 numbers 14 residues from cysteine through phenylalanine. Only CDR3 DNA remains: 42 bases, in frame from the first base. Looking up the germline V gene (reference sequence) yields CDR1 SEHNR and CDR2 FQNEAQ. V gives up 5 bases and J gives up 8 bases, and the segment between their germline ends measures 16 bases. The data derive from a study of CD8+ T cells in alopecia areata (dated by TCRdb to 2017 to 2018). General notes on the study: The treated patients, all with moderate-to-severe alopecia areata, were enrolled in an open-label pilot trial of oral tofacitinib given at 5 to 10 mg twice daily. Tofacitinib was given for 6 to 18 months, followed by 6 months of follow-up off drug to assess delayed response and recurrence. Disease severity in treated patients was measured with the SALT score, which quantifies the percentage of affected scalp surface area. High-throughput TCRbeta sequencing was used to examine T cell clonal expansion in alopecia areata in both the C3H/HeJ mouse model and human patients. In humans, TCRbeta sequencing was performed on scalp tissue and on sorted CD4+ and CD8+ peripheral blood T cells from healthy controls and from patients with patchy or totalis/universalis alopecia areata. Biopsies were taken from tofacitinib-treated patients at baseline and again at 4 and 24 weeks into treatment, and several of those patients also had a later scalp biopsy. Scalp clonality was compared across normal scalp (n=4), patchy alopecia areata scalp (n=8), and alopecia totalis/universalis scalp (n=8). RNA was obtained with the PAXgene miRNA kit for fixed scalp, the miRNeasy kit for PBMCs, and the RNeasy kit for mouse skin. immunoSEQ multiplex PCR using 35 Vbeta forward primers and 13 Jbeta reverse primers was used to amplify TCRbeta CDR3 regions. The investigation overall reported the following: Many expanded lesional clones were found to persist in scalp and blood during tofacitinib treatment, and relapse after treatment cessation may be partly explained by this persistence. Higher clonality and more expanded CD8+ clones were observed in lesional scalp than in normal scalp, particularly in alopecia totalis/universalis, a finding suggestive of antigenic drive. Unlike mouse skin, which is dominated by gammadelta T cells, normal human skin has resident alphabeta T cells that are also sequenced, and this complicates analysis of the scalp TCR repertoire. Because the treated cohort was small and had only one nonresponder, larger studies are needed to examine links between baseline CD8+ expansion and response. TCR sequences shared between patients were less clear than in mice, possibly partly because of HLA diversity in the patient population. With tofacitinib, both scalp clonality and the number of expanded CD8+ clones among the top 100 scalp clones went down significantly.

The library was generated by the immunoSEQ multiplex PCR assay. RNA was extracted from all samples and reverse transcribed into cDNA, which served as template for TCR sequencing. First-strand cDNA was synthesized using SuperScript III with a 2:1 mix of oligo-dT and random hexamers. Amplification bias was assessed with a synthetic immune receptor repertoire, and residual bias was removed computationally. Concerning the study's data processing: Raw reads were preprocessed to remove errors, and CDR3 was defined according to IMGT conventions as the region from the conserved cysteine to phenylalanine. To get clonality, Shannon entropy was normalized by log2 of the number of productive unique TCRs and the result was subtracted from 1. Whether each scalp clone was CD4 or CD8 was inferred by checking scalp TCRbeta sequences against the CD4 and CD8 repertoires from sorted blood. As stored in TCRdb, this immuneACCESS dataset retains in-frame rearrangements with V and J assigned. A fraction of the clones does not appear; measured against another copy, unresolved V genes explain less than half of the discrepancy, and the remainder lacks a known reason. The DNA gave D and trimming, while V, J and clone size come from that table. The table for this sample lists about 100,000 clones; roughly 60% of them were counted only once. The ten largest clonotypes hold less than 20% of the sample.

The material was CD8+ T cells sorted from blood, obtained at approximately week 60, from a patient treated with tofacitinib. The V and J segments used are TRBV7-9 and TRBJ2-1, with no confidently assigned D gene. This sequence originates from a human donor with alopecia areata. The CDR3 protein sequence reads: CASSLESSRDEQFF. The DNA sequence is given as TGTGCCAGCAGCCTCGAGTCTTCTAGGGATGAGCAGTTCTTC.